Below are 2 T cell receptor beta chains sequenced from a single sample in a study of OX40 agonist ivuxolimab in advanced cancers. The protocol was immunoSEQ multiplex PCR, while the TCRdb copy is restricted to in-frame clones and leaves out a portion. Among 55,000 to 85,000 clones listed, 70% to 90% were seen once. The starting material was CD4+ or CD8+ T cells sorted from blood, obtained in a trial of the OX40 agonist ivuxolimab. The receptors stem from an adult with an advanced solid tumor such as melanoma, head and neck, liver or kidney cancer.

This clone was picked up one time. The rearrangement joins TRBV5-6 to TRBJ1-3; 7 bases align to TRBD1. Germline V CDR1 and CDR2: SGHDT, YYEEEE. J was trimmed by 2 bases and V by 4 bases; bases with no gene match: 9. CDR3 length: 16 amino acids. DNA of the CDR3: TGTGCCAGCAGCCTTATAACAGGGGACCCTGGAAACACCATATATTTT. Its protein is CASSLITGDPGNTIYF.

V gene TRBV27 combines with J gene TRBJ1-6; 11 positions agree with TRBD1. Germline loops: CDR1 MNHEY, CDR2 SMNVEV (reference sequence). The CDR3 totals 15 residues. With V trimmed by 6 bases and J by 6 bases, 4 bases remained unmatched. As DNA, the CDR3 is TGTGCCAGCAGGAAGGGACAGGGGGTTAATTCACCCCTCCACTTT. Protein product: CASRKGQGVNSPLHF.